A single sample is the source of the 10 T cell receptor beta chains below, sequenced in a study of TIL therapy for anti-PD-1-resistant metastatic lung cancer. Time point: pre-treatment sample, taken before nivolumab and TIL therapy. Sequencing used immunoSEQ v3. Sequencing was performed with immunoSEQ multiplex PCR; in TCRdb, only in-frame clones are kept and a portion is missing. The profile covers some 50,000 clones, with around three quarters appearing a single time and over 13% taken by the ten largest. Sequences were derived from blood, sampled at baseline. Source of these receptors: a man aged 65-85 years with non-small cell lung cancer.

The V and J genes are TRBV7-2 and TRBJ2-7; D is ambiguous. Germline V gives CDR1 SGHTA, CDR2 FQGNSA. V lost 5 bases, J lost 7 bases, and 18 bases lay in between. CDR3 size: 14 residues. CDR3 DNA sequence: TGTGCCAGCAGCCCCCTCTGGGCCTTCGGGGAGCAGTACTTC. The encoded protein is CASSPLWAFGEQYF.

This clone was recorded once. The V gene is TRBV7-6, the J gene TRBJ2-7; TRBD1 matches at 11 bases. CDR1 and CDR2 from the germline V gene are SGHVS and FNYEAQ. The CDR3 is 15 residues long. The V segment lost 3 bases and the J segment 0 bases; nucleotides outside the gene matches: 1. CDR3 sequence (DNA): TGTGCCAGCAGCTTCGGGACAGGGGGCTCCTACGAGCAGTACTTC. Translated, it gives CASSFGTGGSYEQYF.

A single count supports this clone. This chain joins TRBV7-9 and TRBJ1-2; TRBD1 is a possible D gene (5 bases). Germline V gene lookup returns CDR1 SEHNR and CDR2 FQNEAQ (reference sequence). The ends were cut back, 0 bases at V and 4 bases at J, with 9 bases in the middle. The CDR3 is 14 residues long. CDR3 in amino acids: CASSLAGGTYGYTF. CDR3 DNA: TGTGCCAGCAGCTTAGCGGGAGGGACCTATGGCTACACCTTC.

CDR3 region: CASSYVLAGGEQYF. In DNA, the CDR3 is TGTGCCAGCAGTTACGTCCTAGCGGGAGGGGAGCAGTACTTC. The chain couples TRBV6-6 to TRBJ2-7, with 12 bases fitting TRBD2. The CDR3 is 14 residues long. V shed 2 bases, J shed 7 bases, and the junction held 3 bases outside the gene matches. Germline loops: CDR1 MNHNY, CDR2 SVGAGI (reference sequence).

The genes are TRBV9 and TRBJ1-2, with unresolved D. Trimming removed 4 bases from V and 2 bases from J, with 3 bases in between. Germline V gene data show CDR1 as SGDLS and CDR2 as YYNGEE. CDR3 size: 11 residues. The CDR3: CASSSNYGYTF. The CDR3 DNA reads as TGTGCCAGCAGCAGCAACTATGGCTACACCTTC.

This chain links TRBV5-4 with TRBJ2-6, with 8 bases aligning to TRBD1. V shed 4 bases, J shed 3 bases, and the junction held 9 bases outside the gene matches. Germline V gene lookup returns CDR1 SGHNT and CDR2 YYREEE (reference sequence). CDR3 size: 17 residues. In nucleotides, the CDR3 is TGTGCCAGCAGCCCAGGACAGGGTGGGTTTGGGGCCAACGTCCTGACTTTC. As protein: CASSPGQGGFGANVLTF.

The chain links TRBV5-1 to TRBJ1-4; D not resolved. CDR3 length: 15 amino acids. V was shortened by 2 bases and J by 0 bases, with 8 bases between the two germline ends. CDR1 is SGHRS and CDR2 is YFSETQ in the germline V gene. CDR3 loop: CASSFRTATNEKLFF. The CDR3 DNA follows: TGCGCCAGCAGCTTCAGGACTGCAACTAATGAAAAACTGTTTTTT.

This clone was counted once. The chain is built from TRBV9 and TRBJ2-3; possible D gene TRBD1, 5 bases. The CDR3 is 14 residues long. V was shortened by 4 bases and J by 1 base, with 10 bases between the two germline ends. In germline, CDR1 is SGDLS, CDR2 YYNGEE. CDR3: CASSSATGTDTQYF. The CDR3 nucleotides read TGTGCCAGCAGCTCAGCGACAGGCACAGATACGCAGTATTTT.

The chain has TRBV19 and TRBJ2-7; TRBD2 is a possible D gene (6 bases). The V gene's germline CDR1 is LNHDA and CDR2 SQIVND (reference sequence). The V end lost 8 bases, the J end lost 5 bases, and 22 bases lay between the germline ends. The CDR3 has 15 amino acids. DNA for the CDR3: TGTGCCAGTCGGAGGGCCGGGGAAGCCGTGGACGAGCAGTACTTC. It codes for CASRRAGEAVDEQYF.

The genes are TRBV5-1 and TRBJ2-3; 7 bases map to TRBD2. CDR3 length: 14 amino acids. The V and J ends lost 7 bases and 1 base, in that order; junction bases with no gene match: 6. Germline CDR1 reads SGHRS; CDR2 reads YFSETQ. The CDR3 DNA is TGCGCCAGCGAGGGCGGGAGTGGCACAGATACGCAGTATTTT. Translating it yields CASEGGSGTDTQYF.